Presented here are 7 T cell receptor beta chains from one specimen sequenced in a study of cytomegalovirus exposure and HLA in healthy donors. The PCR made use of 60 Vbeta and 13 Jbeta primers. Produced via immunoSEQ multiplex PCR; TCRdb's table is partial and in-frame only. The repertoire holds 65,000 to 75,000 clones, around 67% seen once, with approximately 2% in the top ten. The sequenced sample consisted of PBMCs. The receptor source for this set is a woman in her twenties or thirties in good health and CMV-seronegative.

The rearrangement joins TRBV6-5 to TRBJ1-1, with TRBD1 identical over 7 bases. The CDR3 has 16 amino acids. The V gene's germline CDR1 is MNHEY and CDR2 SVGAGI. J was trimmed by 4 bases and V by 2 bases; bases with no gene match: 10. CDR3 loop: CASSYMDPGGSTEAFF. The CDR3 DNA reads as TGTGCCAGCAGTTACATGGACCCAGGGGGGAGCACTGAAGCTTTCTTT.

This clone was counted between two and nine times. The DNA of the CDR3 is TGTGCCAGCAGTTTCGGTATGAACACTGAAGCTTTCTTT. Translating gives CASSFGMNTEAFF. The chain links TRBV6-6 to TRBJ1-1; D not certain. The V end was cut by 4 bases, the J end by 0 bases, with 6 bases between. The CDR3 is made up of 13 amino acids. The germline gives CDR1 MNHNY, CDR2 SVGAGI (reference sequence).

The rearrangement links TRBV28 to TRBJ1-5; a weak D match, TRBD1 (6 bases). The CDR3 is 16 residues long. V was pared by 7 bases and J by 6 bases, with 22 bases between. Germline V gene sequence: CDR1 MDHEN, CDR2 SYDVKM. The CDR3 DNA sequence: TGTGCCAGCACCCCTAGGGGGTGGCGAGGGATTCAGCCCCAGCATTTT. Translating it yields CASTPRGWRGIQPQHF.

This clone has more than one count but fewer than ten. The chain carries TRBV6-6 and TRBJ1-6; possibly TRBD1 for D (6 bases). Germline CDR1 and CDR2: MNHNY and SVGAGI (reference sequence). Trimming pared 6 bases from V and 8 bases from J, leaving 14 bases between. This CDR3 region has 14 residues. CDR3 amino acids: CASSRRDKDSPLHF. CDR3 sequence (DNA): TGTGCCAGCAGCCGCAGGGACAAAGATTCACCCCTCCACTTT.

This sequence joins TRBV18 and TRBJ2-3; possible D gene TRBD2, 6 bases. Trimming removed 6 bases from V and 2 bases from J, with 12 bases in between. Germline values: CDR1 KGHSH, CDR2 LQKENI. This CDR3 is 14 amino acids long. In nucleotides, the CDR3 is TGTGCCAGCTCGACGGGACTGCACACAGATACGCAGTATTTT. Translating it yields CASSTGLHTDTQYF.

The V and J genes are TRBV28 and TRBJ1-6; D uncertain. Trimming took 7 bases from V and 0 from J, leaving 13 bases between them. The CDR3 length is 16 residues. CDR1 and CDR2 (germline): MDHEN, SYDVKM. Written as DNA, the CDR3 is TGTGCCAGCAACCCCGGGGTCCTCTCCTATAATTCACCCCTCCACTTT. Translating it yields CASNPGVLSYNSPLHF.

The genes are TRBV5-4 and TRBJ1-2; D gene uncertain. V lost 4 bases, J lost 3 bases, and 13 bases lay in between. Germline CDR1 is SGHNT and CDR2 is YYREEE (reference sequence). The CDR3 length is 14 residues. DNA for the CDR3: TGTGCCAGCAGCCAAGAGCGGCACCACTATGGCTACACCTTC. Translated, it gives CASSQERHHYGYTF.